These T cell receptor beta chains were read from a single sample in a study of CD8 T cells in Susac syndrome. TCRdb re-analysed the immunoSEQ multiplex PCR reads in MiXCR, keeping a single row per CDR3 protein. The table lists about 180,000 distinct CDR3 sequences, over 85% of them singletons, with roughly 0.098% in the top ten. The specimen was CD4+ T cells from PBMCs. Source of these receptors: a human donor with multiple sclerosis. The conserved cysteine and the conserved F or W are not part of the CDR3 here. The order of the fields is clone size, V gene, J gene, CDR3 protein. Clone size is given for some rows only: seen once, a few or many times, or a class if the clone is expanded.

.	TRBV6-8	TRBJ1-2	ASSYPGRQVYYGYT
.	TRBV5-1	TRBJ1-6	ASSLGSGSSSPLH
once	TRBV20-1	TRBJ2-7	SARRRLAGVREQY
.	TRBV2	TRBJ2-7	ASSELYEQY
.	TRBV2	TRBJ2-2	ASSAQGGHTGELF
.	TRBV7-2	TRBJ2-7	ASSLIGAFSYEQY
.	TRBV19	TRBJ1-5	ASSYGGTGYSNQPQH
.	TRBV3-1	TRBJ2-1	ASSSGTSGSLF
.	TRBV5-1	TRBJ2-7	ASSLEYSGGRYEQY
.	TRBV27	TRBJ2-2	ASSPDGLAGTGELF
.	TRBV9	TRBJ1-1	ASSARAGLNTEAF
.	TRBV6-6	TRBJ2-7	ASSYWGQGYEQY
.	TRBV30	TRBJ1-5	AWSGAASTGQPQH
.	TRBV7-2	TRBJ2-7	ASSFPSYEQY